The sequence of this T cell receptor (beta chain) was determined in a study of shared clonotypes between healthy human individuals. Whole-study results and caveats: On the whole, naive subsets had larger estimated richness than memory subsets had.

Naive CD45RA+ and memory CD45RA-negative subsets were split from CD4+ cells. The run depth of the assay was deep. As originally analysed: ImmunoSEQ sequences covered only the junction and lacked quality scores; filtering therefore differed. The repertoire was sequenced with immunoSEQ multiplex PCR; TCRdb's copy has only in-frame clones and lacks some. V and J calls and clone size are as listed in that table; D and trimming were resolved from the DNA. The top ten hold 1.5% to 2% of the sample, which has some 630,000 clones, roughly 70% seen once. This clone was picked up one time. The target antigen is unknown. Germline loops: CDR1 MGHRA, CDR2 YSYEKL. The length of the CDR3 is 15 residues.

The specimen was memory CD4+ T cells sorted from blood. Noted subset: CD45RA-negative fraction. The J gene is TRBJ2-5, the V gene TRBV4-1; TRBD1 matches at 9 bases. The tail of the sequence fits TRBJ2-7 better, so the J call may be wrong. The clonotype comes from a woman aged 30 to 39 in good health. The CDR3 region is CASSPTGGASGEQYF. The CDR3 region has the DNA TGCGCCAGCAGCCCTACAGGGGGCGCTTCAGGCGAGCAGTACTTC.